This T cell receptor (beta chain) was documented in a study of blood T cell repertoires in COVID-19. At the level of the study: Sample material is recorded as cDNA or gDNA derived from T cells, B-cell-depleted T cells, or PBMCs.

The CDR3 has 17 residues. From germline, CDR1 is MNHNY and CDR2 SVGAGI (reference sequence). V was clipped by 5 bases and J by 4 bases; unmatched bases: 10. Seattle participants joined during active infection and were tracked over time. Original processing methods: How many nucleated cells were present was estimated from reference gene primer amplification. The assay was immunoSEQ multiplex PCR, and TCRdb's table has in-frame clones only and misses some. Clone size and the V and J calls come from that table; the DNA yielded D and trimming. The sample lists about 220,000 clones; almost 85% were seen once.

The V gene is TRBV6-6, the J gene TRBJ2-3; TRBD1 matches at 12 bases. Sequences were obtained from peripheral blood. This sequence was found in a woman in her seventies with COVID-19, enrolled during active disease. Written as DNA, the CDR3 is TGTGCCAGCAGTCCCTTACCTGGGACAGGGGGCGCAGATACGCAGTATTTT. Translating gives CASSPLPGTGGADTQYF.